The rows below give T cell receptor beta chains drawn from one sample of a study of cytomegalovirus exposure and HLA in healthy donors. The data were produced by immunoSEQ multiplex PCR, yet TCRdb's version contains in-frame clones alone and is incomplete. The sample has roughly 200,000 clones, roughly 80% seen once. Input material: PBMCs. Receptors were obtained from a man aged 30 to 39 in good health and CMV-seronegative. CDR3s include the opening cysteine and the closing phenylalanine or tryptophan. The D gene is left open where the match is weak. Not all rows give a size; the values are once, few, many and, for expanded clones, a class.

v_call: TRBV5-5
d_call: TRBD1
j_call: TRBJ2-2
clone_size: -
cdr3_aa: CASSLRDRVANTGELFF
cdr3_nt: TGTGCCAGCAGTTTGCGGGACAGGGTCGCGAACACCGGGGAGCTGTTTTTT

v_call: TRBV7-2
d_call: TRBD1
j_call: TRBJ1-1
clone_size: -
cdr3_aa: CASSLTKGAITEAFF
cdr3_nt: TGTGCCAGCAGCTTAACGAAGGGGGCGATCACTGAAGCTTTCTTT

v_call: TRBV5-1
d_call: -
j_call: TRBJ2-4
clone_size: few
cdr3_aa: CASRLDTKNIQYF
cdr3_nt: TGCGCCAGCAGGTTGGACACCAAAAACATTCAGTACTTC

v_call: TRBV5-4
d_call: TRBD2
j_call: TRBJ2-3
clone_size: -
cdr3_aa: CASSSTSGGTPDTQYF
cdr3_nt: TGTGCCAGCAGCTCAACTAGCGGGGGTACCCCAGATACGCAGTATTTT

v_call: TRBV5-4
d_call: TRBD2
j_call: TRBJ2-3
clone_size: -
cdr3_aa: CASSPAPSRGGSTDTQYF
cdr3_nt: TGTGCCAGCAGCCCCGCCCCCTCCCGCGGGGGGTCCACAGATACGCAGTATTTT

v_call: TRBV18
d_call: TRBD1
j_call: TRBJ2-2
clone_size: -
cdr3_aa: CASSPTAPGQGASGELFF
cdr3_nt: TGTGCCAGCTCACCGACTGCCCCGGGACAGGGGGCTTCCGGGGAGCTGTTTTTT

v_call: TRBV5-6
d_call: TRBD1
j_call: TRBJ2-5
clone_size: -
cdr3_aa: CASSLANAGQGETQYF
cdr3_nt: TGTGCCAGCAGCTTGGCCAACGCTGGACAGGGAGAGACCCAGTACTTC

v_call: TRBV10-3
d_call: -
j_call: TRBJ2-1
clone_size: -
cdr3_aa: CAISVQNGSYNEQFF
cdr3_nt: TGTGCCATCAGTGTTCAGAATGGCTCCTACAATGAGCAGTTCTTC

v_call: TRBV19
d_call: TRBD1
j_call: TRBJ1-2
clone_size: -
cdr3_aa: CATTRDRGAGAYGYTF
cdr3_nt: TGTGCCACCACCCGGGACAGGGGAGCTGGTGCCTATGGCTACACCTTC

v_call: TRBV5-1
d_call: -
j_call: TRBJ1-1
clone_size: few
cdr3_aa: CASSLGMNTEAFF
cdr3_nt: TGCGCCAGCAGCTTGGGTATGAACACTGAAGCTTTCTTT

v_call: TRBV6-5
d_call: TRBD1
j_call: TRBJ1-4
clone_size: -
cdr3_aa: CASSSIGTGEKLFF
cdr3_nt: TGTGCCAGCAGCTCGATCGGGACAGGTGAAAAACTGTTTTTT

v_call: TRBV7-2
d_call: -
j_call: TRBJ2-5
clone_size: -
cdr3_aa: CASSPRRQEETQYF
cdr3_nt: TGTGCCAGCAGCCCGAGGAGACAGGAAGAGACCCAGTACTTC

v_call: TRBV5-4
d_call: -
j_call: TRBJ2-3
clone_size: -
cdr3_aa: CASSPILTDTQYF
cdr3_nt: TGTGCCAGCAGTCCTATCCTCACAGATACGCAGTATTTT

v_call: TRBV9
d_call: TRBD1
j_call: TRBJ1-6
clone_size: -
cdr3_aa: CASSVGQGHSPLHF
cdr3_nt: TGTGCCAGCAGCGTAGGACAGGGACACTCACCCCTCCACTTT

v_call: TRBV7-9
d_call: -
j_call: TRBJ2-3
clone_size: once
cdr3_aa: CASSSSAGTDTQYF
cdr3_nt: TGTGCCAGCAGCTCCTCTGCGGGCACAGATACGCAGTATTTT

v_call: TRBV28
d_call: -
j_call: TRBJ1-2
clone_size: -
cdr3_aa: CASSLAGGYTF
cdr3_nt: TGTGCCAGCAGTTTAGCGGGAGGCTACACCTTC

v_call: TRBV4-1
d_call: -
j_call: TRBJ1-4
clone_size: -
cdr3_aa: CASSQDGEEKLFF
cdr3_nt: TGCGCCAGCAGCCAAGATGGAGAGGAAAAACTGTTTTTT

v_call: TRBV28
d_call: -
j_call: TRBJ1-2
clone_size: -
cdr3_aa: CASSLASFYGYTF
cdr3_nt: TGTGCCAGCAGTTTGGCTAGCTTCTATGGCTACACCTTC

v_call: TRBV7-2
d_call: -
j_call: TRBJ2-5
clone_size: -
cdr3_aa: CASRRTRQETQYF
cdr3_nt: TGTGCCAGCAGACGGACACGCCAAGAGACCCAGTACTTC

v_call: TRBV2
d_call: -
j_call: TRBJ2-7
clone_size: -
cdr3_aa: CASSEQGRGSYEQYF
cdr3_nt: TGTGCCAGCAGTGAACAGGGCAGGGGATCCTACGAGCAGTACTTC

v_call: TRBV6-1
d_call: TRBD1
j_call: TRBJ1-2
clone_size: -
cdr3_aa: CASSVDGTARFYGYTF
cdr3_nt: TGTGCCAGCAGTGTTGACGGGACAGCCCGATTTTATGGCTACACCTTC

v_call: TRBV19
d_call: -
j_call: TRBJ1-2
clone_size: -
cdr3_aa: CASSPGGRVGYGYTF
cdr3_nt: TGTGCCAGTAGTCCCGGAGGGAGGGTGGGCTATGGCTACACCTTC

v_call: TRBV2
d_call: -
j_call: TRBJ2-7
clone_size: once
cdr3_aa: CASSEFITAKLYEQYF
cdr3_nt: TGTGCCAGCAGTGAATTCATAACAGCAAAGCTTTACGAGCAGTACTTC

v_call: TRBV2
d_call: -
j_call: TRBJ2-2
clone_size: -
cdr3_aa: CASSGGVTGELFF
cdr3_nt: TGTGCCAGCAGTGGAGGTGTGACCGGGGAGCTGTTTTTT